Following are 25 T cell receptor beta chains from one sample sequenced in a study of radiation and T cells in renal cell carcinoma. Sample time point: blood 2 weeks post-SBRT. Treatment specified: 15 Gy SBRT to primary tumor, nephrectomy 4 weeks later. Sequenced by immunoSEQ multiplex PCR; TCRdb stores in-frame clones only, minus some. The table has more than 100,000 clones, more than 75% seen once. The source material was blood, sampled from a patient whose treatment included radiotherapy and nephrectomy. These receptors all stem from a woman in her 70s with renal cell carcinoma.

This clone showed up just once. The V gene is TRBV19, the J gene TRBJ1-1, with 11 positions matching TRBD1. Trimming cost V 4 bases and J 5 bases; bases outside gene matches: 6. CDR3 length: 15 residues. In germline, CDR1 is LNHDA, CDR2 SQIVND (reference sequence). The CDR3: CASSKKGQGGTEAFF. The CDR3 DNA sequence: TGTGCCAGTAGTAAAAAGGGACAGGGGGGGACTGAAGCTTTCTTT.

The chain has TRBV5-6 and TRBJ1-2, with D perhaps matching TRBD1 (6 bases). Germline-derived CDR1 and CDR2 are SGHDT and YYEEEE. The CDR3 is 13 amino acids. Trimming shortened V by 0 bases and J by 7 bases, and 10 bases separated the two germline ends. The CDR3 DNA reads as TGTGCCAGCAGCTTGGCCGGGGGCGGTGGCTACACCTTC. Translation gives CASSLAGGGGYTF.

This chain links TRBV30 with TRBJ2-6, with 14 nucleotides matching TRBD2. Germline CDR1 is GTSNPN and CDR2 is SVGIG (reference sequence). The junction had 9 bases not matched to a gene; V was cut back by 8 bases and J by 0 bases. The CDR3 consists of 18 residues. The CDR3 sequence is CARGLAGGILSGANVLTF. The DNA of the CDR3 is TGTGCCCGCGGACTAGCGGGGGGCATCCTCTCTGGGGCCAACGTCCTGACTTTC.

This clone was observed a few times. This chain links TRBV6-6 with TRBJ1-6; tentatively, D is TRBD1 (5 bases). The CDR3 is made up of 14 amino acids. The V gene lost 7 bases and the J gene lost 5 bases, with 12 bases spanning the gap. The germline V gene encodes CDR1 MNHNY and CDR2 SVGAGI (reference sequence). The CDR3 loop reads CASNRQQNNSPLHF. CDR3 nucleotide sequence: TGTGCCAGCAACCGACAGCAAAATAATTCACCCCTCCACTTT.

J is TRBJ2-6 and V is TRBV7-8; possible D gene TRBD1, 6 bases. The CDR3 sequence is 16 residues long. V lost 4 bases, J lost 0 bases, and 10 bases lay in between. Germline V gene lookup returns CDR1 SGHVS and CDR2 FQNEAQ. The CDR3 DNA reads as TGTGCCAGCAGCTACAGGACAGACTCTGGGGCCAACGTCCTGACTTTC. Translating gives CASSYRTDSGANVLTF.

V gene TRBV2 combines with J gene TRBJ2-4; TRBD1 agrees at 7 bases. The V gene end was trimmed by 6 bases and the J gene end by 0 bases; junction bases not matched to a gene: 5. The CDR3 sequence is 15 residues long. CDR1 and CDR2 from the germline V gene are SNHLY and FYNNEI. The CDR3 DNA reads as TGTGCCAGCAGCGGGACAGATCTAGCCAAAAACATTCAGTACTTC. Its translation is CASSGTDLAKNIQYF.

The chain joins TRBV7-2 to TRBJ2-2; D gene uncertain. With 1 base removed from V and 5 bases from J, the gap between germline ends came to 5 bases. Germline V CDR1 and CDR2: SGHTA, FQGNSA. The CDR3 is 13 residues long. CDR3 bases: TGTGCCAGCAGCTTAGGCCGGACCGGGGAGCTGTTTTTT. Encoded protein: CASSLGRTGELFF.

This chain uses TRBV27 with TRBJ2-2; TRBD2 is a possible D gene (7 bases). Looked up from germline, CDR1 is MNHEY and CDR2 is SMNVEV (reference sequence). The ends were cut back, 8 bases at V and 3 bases at J, with 13 bases in the middle. CDR3 length: 14 amino acids. CDR3 DNA sequence: TGTGCCAGCCGCGGGGGCCGATACACCGGGGAGCTGTTTTTT. This sequence encodes CASRGGRYTGELFF.

The rearrangement uses TRBV15 and TRBJ1-5; D remains ambiguous. V was trimmed by 0 bases and J by 6 bases, leaving 6 bases between them. In germline, CDR1 is LNHNV, CDR2 YYDKDF (reference sequence). The CDR3 is 13 amino acids. CDR3 nucleotides: TGTGCCACCAGCAGAGATGCGGGTCAGCCCCAGCATTTT. This sequence encodes CATSRDAGQPQHF.

This clone showed up just a few times. The chain joins TRBV13 to TRBJ2-3; 7 nucleotides agree with TRBD2. Germline assignment: CDR1 PRHDT and CDR2 FYEKMQ (reference sequence). Unmatched junction bases numbered 3, after V lost 3 bases and J lost 3 bases. This CDR3 is built from 14 residues. The CDR3 DNA reads as TGTGCCAGCAGCTTCGGCGGGGGTACAGATACGCAGTATTTT. It yields the protein CASSFGGGTDTQYF. Full variable domain (rest looked up from reference TRBV13 and TRBJ2-3): AAGVIQSPRHLIKEKRETATLKCYPIPRHDTVYWYQQGPGQDPQFLISFYEKMQSDKGSIPDRFSAQQFSDYHSELNMSSLELGDSALYFCASSFGGGTDTQYFGPGTRLTVL.

The chain combines TRBV27 with TRBJ1-6; perhaps TRBD1 as D (5 bases). This CDR3 has 12 amino acids. CDR1 and CDR2 (germline): MNHEY, SMNVEV (reference sequence). V lost 8 bases to trimming and J lost 14 bases, with 16 bases between them. The CDR3 coding sequence is TGTGCCAGCCACAACCGGGGGATGGCCCTCCACTTT. This encodes CASHNRGMALHF.

This chain links TRBV6-5 with TRBJ1-1; weak D call: TRBD1 (5 bases). V was clipped by 6 bases and J by 4 bases, with 18 bases between them. The CDR3 length is 15 residues. Per germline, CDR1 MNHEY and CDR2 SVGAGI. For the CDR3, the DNA is TGTGCCAGCAGCCCAGGACGTCCTGGGGGCACTGAAGCTTTCTTT. Protein product: CASSPGRPGGTEAFF.

The J gene is TRBJ1-3, the V gene TRBV14, with a possible D match to TRBD1 (6 bases). Germline V lookup: CDR1 SGHDN, CDR2 FVKESK. Trimming took off 6 bases at V and 0 bases at J, with 9 bases between the two ends. This CDR3 region has 14 residues. The chain's CDR3 is CASRGGGSGNTIYF. Written as DNA, the CDR3 is TGTGCCAGCAGAGGAGGGGGCTCTGGAAACACCATATATTTT.

V and J are TRBV28 and TRBJ1-2, with 9 bases lining up with TRBD1. V gave up 6 bases and J gave up 7 bases; unmatched junction bases: 12. Germline V gene lookup returns CDR1 MDHEN and CDR2 SYDVKM. There are 15 residues in the CDR3. CDR3 coding DNA: TGTGCCAGCAGCCGACCGGGACAGGGCAAATCTGGCTACACCTTC. It yields the protein CASSRPGQGKSGYTF.

The genes are TRBV21-1 and TRBJ2-3. TRBV21-1 is marked as a pseudogene. The CDR3 is made up of 13 amino acids. The CDR3 spells CASRKGVGDTQYF. In nucleotides, the CDR3 is TGTGCCAGCAGGAAAGGGGTTGGAGATACGCAGTATTTT.

The chain has TRBV9 and TRBJ2-7; 8 bases line up with TRBD2. This CDR3 has 14 residues. The trim removed 0 bases at V and 2 bases at J, leaving 1 base unmatched. Germline CDR1 reads SGDLS; CDR2 reads YYNGEE. CDR3 bases: TGTGCCAGCAGCGTAGGGGGACTAGCCTACGAGCAGTACTTC. It yields the protein CASSVGGLAYEQYF. The full variable domain, with the rest looked up from reference TRBV9 and TRBJ2-7, is DSGVTQTPKHLITATGQRVTLRCSPRSGDLSVYWYQQSLDQGLQFLIQYYNGEERAKGNILERFSAQQFPDLHSELNLSSLELGDSALYFCASSVGGLAYEQYFGPGTRLTVT.

This sequence joins TRBV7-8 and TRBJ1-2, with D maybe TRBD1 (6 bases). Trimming removed 1 base at V and 6 bases at J, with 9 bases between. Germline V lookup: CDR1 SGHVS, CDR2 FQNEAQ. The CDR3 is made up of 13 amino acids. The CDR3, as DNA: TGTGCCAGCAGCTTAGGGGGGGCGAATGGCTACACCTTC. Translated, it gives CASSLGGANGYTF.

J is TRBJ1-2 and V is TRBV7-2, with a tentative D call TRBD1 (5 bases). The CDR3 covers 12 residues. CDR1 and CDR2 (germline): SGHTA, FQGNSA. V was clipped by 5 bases and J by 5 bases, with 9 bases between them. CDR3 coding DNA: TGTGCCAGCAGCCTAGACAGTTATGGCTACACCTTC. Its translation is CASSLDSYGYTF.

V is TRBV15 and J is TRBJ2-4; possible D gene TRBD2, 6 bases. The CDR3 is made up of 14 amino acids. Germline V gene data show CDR1 as LNHNV and CDR2 as YYDKDF (reference sequence). V gave up 5 bases and J gave up 1 base, with 9 bases separating them. CDR3 nucleotide sequence: TGTGCCACCAGCCCAGGGAGGGCCAAAAACATTCAGTACTTC. This translates into CATSPGRAKNIQYF.

The chain uses TRBV2 and TRBJ1-4; 9 bases match TRBD1. The CDR3 sequence is 16 residues long. Trimming at V came to 5 bases and at J to 4 bases, leaving 8 bases not matched to a gene. Germline assignment: CDR1 SNHLY and CDR2 FYNNEI. CDR3 sequence: CASSYGTGIGNEKLFF. DNA of the CDR3: TGTGCCAGCAGTTACGGGACAGGGATCGGTAATGAAAAACTGTTTTTT.

The chain combines TRBV6-1 with TRBJ2-7; possibly TRBD1 for D (6 bases). CDR3 length equals 11 residues. Between the trimmed V and J ends, which lost 5 bases and 7 bases, there was a span of 9 bases. Germline lookup yields CDR1 MNHNS and CDR2 SASEGT. The CDR3 sequence: CASSPGQEQYF. Written as DNA, the CDR3 is TGTGCCAGCAGTCCAGGACAGGAGCAGTACTTC.

The chain carries TRBV7-8 and TRBJ2-2; no clear D gene. Germline CDR1 SGHVS, CDR2 FQNEAQ. Trimming took 1 base from V and 0 from J, leaving 3 bases between them. This CDR3 spans 14 amino acids. The CDR3 DNA follows: TGTGCCAGCAGCTTAGGCACGAACACCGGGGAGCTGTTTTTT. It translates to CASSLGTNTGELFF.

J is TRBJ1-6 and V is TRBV7-8, with 10 bases lining up with TRBD1. Losses at the gene ends were 3 bases for V and 10 bases for J; bases not matched to a gene: 3. Germline V CDR1 and CDR2: SGHVS, FQNEAQ. This CDR3 is 14 amino acids long. The DNA of the CDR3 is TGTGCCAGCAGCTTCGGGACAGGGGTCTCACCCCTCCACTTT. Translation: CASSFGTGVSPLHF.

The chain carries TRBV4-1 and TRBJ2-1; TRBD1 matches 9 bases. The J segment lost 3 bases and the V segment lost 3 bases, leaving 3 bases of the junction unmatched. CDR3 length: 15 amino acids. Germline loops: CDR1 MGHRA, CDR2 YSYEKL. For the CDR3, the DNA is TGCGCCAGCAGCCAGCCGACAGGGGGCTACAATGAGCAGTTCTTC. This codes for CASSQPTGGYNEQFF.

The chain links TRBV5-4 to TRBJ1-6; 7 bases fit TRBD1. This CDR3 contains 15 residues. Per the germline V gene, CDR1 is SGHNT and CDR2 is YYREEE (reference sequence). V shed 2 bases and J 4 bases; nucleotides not matched to a gene: 3. As DNA, the CDR3 is TGTGCCAGCAGCTTACAGGGGTTATATAATTCACCCCTCCACTTT. Protein product: CASSLQGLYNSPLHF.